This TCR beta chain appears in the sequencing data of a study of shared clonotypes between healthy human individuals (TCRdb year 2020). Study-wide context: The cohort comprised a couple of women and a few men aged 18 to 49 years. For each donor, CD4 naive and CD4 memory were each run on three plates, CD8 naive on two plates, and CD8 memory on one plate. Blood TCR repertoires of five healthy adults were deeply sequenced to estimate repertoire size and the extent of clonotype sharing between individuals. Libraries were prepared and TCR repertoires were sequenced by different laboratories using diverse techniques, in order to increase sequencing depth and limit assay-specific biases. Between about 0.94 and 8.9 billion PBMCs per donor were obtained by leukapheresis.

What the work shows at the level of the full study, not this receptor alone: Estimated clonotype richness was generally larger for naive than for memory subsets. Compared with non-shared clonotypes, clonotypes shared by all four sorted-subset donors had higher generation probabilities. The genetic and exposure-history diversity represented was limited by the small number of donors. Pairwise subsampling led to the expectation that sequencing depth would affect the degree of clonotype sharing among donors. Incomplete sequencing was indicated by rarefaction of sorted-subset datasets, despite the large sequencing depth. Sampling was restricted to blood, and TCR repertoires in tissues likely differ from the TCR repertoires found in blood. Sharing across several donors was observed for approximately 4.6% of naive CD4, over 3% of naive CD8, 2% to 2.5% of memory CD4, and 0.4% of memory CD8 clonotypes.

CDR3 length: 14 amino acids, cysteine to phenylalanine. Only the CDR3 part of the read is kept: 42 bases, read in frame from the first base. At the junction V is shortened by 0 bases and J by 7 bases, with 13 bases in between. The germline V gene encodes CDR1 SGDLS and CDR2 YYNGEE. On this clone: Its antigen is unknown. No base qualities exist here, and no much larger clone lies one base off it.

Using the deep immunoSEQ assay, TCR CDR3 regions were amplified from genomic DNA by multiplex PCR. Extracted genomic DNA from each cell subset was distributed evenly across all wells of several immunoSEQ 96-well plates, and each plate was treated as a replicate. For sorted subsets, each replicate PCR was loaded with approximately 190 ng genomic DNA, equivalent to 30,000 or so T cell genomes. Purified libraries were measured with a Qubit 3.0 fluorometer, size-checked on a Bioanalyzer 2100, and measured again with the KAPA Library Quantification kit. Every immunoSEQ 96-well plate was sequenced on a separate single-read 150-cycle Illumina NextSeq 550 flow cell. In the paper's pipeline: The immunoSEQ output contained only junctional sequences without quality scores, so filtering could not match that applied to full-length reads. Sequences were annotated with PyIR, a Python wrapper for IgBLAST v1.9, and V/J genes and CDR3 were assigned using IMGT germline references. Reads were filtered out if the reads had weak V/J assignments (E-value above 1e-6), no CDR3, stop codons, out-of-frame junctions, or ambiguous translated residues. V3J clonotypes were defined as sequences sharing an identical inferred V gene, J gene, and CDR3 amino acid sequence. To compute the percentage overlap between repertoires, the number of shared unique clonotypes was divided by the size of the smaller repertoire. Richness of each repertoire was evaluated using RTK rarefaction, the Chao1 estimator, and Recon v2.1 estimates of unobserved clonotypes. OLGA was used to compute generation probabilities for all TCRbeta clonotypes that the gDNA method yielded from a handful of donors. TCRdb's version of the immuneACCESS table is confined to in-frame rearrangements and falls short of the full clone set. An unresolved V gene accounts for under half of the shortfall where checked; the remainder is of unknown origin. That table is the source of V, J and clone size, and D and trimming were worked out from the DNA. The table for this sample lists approximately 2.1 million clones; roughly 93% of them were counted only once. The ten most abundant clones make up 0.3% to 0.4% of the sample.

Healthy HIV-negative adults with no recently reported acute infections or vaccinations were included as donors. Every donor was a Caucasian adult residing in Nashville, Tennessee, USA. Magnetic negative selection was used to enrich CD4+ T cells, after which naive cells were positively selected on CD45RA and the negative fraction became the memory subset. Blood was obtained by leukapheresis, after which PBMCs were separated by Ficoll-Histopaque density gradient centrifugation and cryopreserved in liquid nitrogen vapor phase. Analytical flow cytometry was used to check the purity and quantity of every magnetically sorted T cell population. Genomic DNA was isolated from every sorted fraction and measured by UV absorbance on a Nanodrop 2000c.

Recombination linked TRBV9 to TRBJ2-5; tentative D gene TRBD1, with 6 bases matching. Material: naive CD4+ T cells from PBMCs. Interpreted using the paper, the cell subset or site label stands for: CD45RA+ positively selected. The TCR was taken from a man between 18 and 29 years old in good health. Some clones in this sample may be carry-over from other donors' samples. DNA sequence: TGTGCCAGCAGCGTAGCTGGACAGTGGACGACCCAGTACTTC. This sequence encodes CASSVAGQWTTQYF.